This entry describes one T cell receptor (beta chain). No antigen is known for it. This entry belongs to a study of cytomegalovirus exposure and HLA in healthy donors. About the research overall: The Caucasian-associated ancestry cluster held over 80% of under 450 genotyped donors. Findings and limits, study-wide: By HLA locus, TCR association rates varied in a later analysis, with DRB1 showing the most and HLA-C the fewest. At a 0.05 false discovery rate, a later analysis found some 17,000 TCR beta sequences to be associated with HLA alleles. Being indistinguishable, some V segments were excluded, TRBV6-2 and TRBV6-3 among them.

Germline lookup yields CDR1 SNHLY and CDR2 FYNNEI. The CDR3 covers 18 residues. J gave up 3 bases and V 7 bases, and 15 bases lay outside the gene matches. This PCR relied on a set of 60 Vbeta primers and 13 Jbeta primers. Produced via immunoSEQ multiplex PCR; TCRdb's table is partial and in-frame only. The top ten clones hold about 3% of a sample with roughly 71,000 clones, 62% of them seen once. The receptor was isolated from a man younger than 40 in good health and CMV-seronegative. The chain combines TRBV2 with TRBJ2-1; 10 bases agree with TRBD2. The sequencing sample was made of PBMCs. The CDR3 loop is CASIIRGTLAGVYNEQFF. Written as DNA, the CDR3 is TGTGCCAGCATAATCAGGGGGACCCTAGCGGGGGTCTACAATGAGCAGTTCTTC.